This TCR beta chain originates from a study of CD8 T cells in Susac syndrome. The multiple sclerosis control cohort comprised treatment-naive individuals presenting with stable or active relapsing-remitting disease. TEMRA cells underwent FACS enrichment and CD8+ and CD4+ T cells underwent negative isolation. When the RNA was reverse transcribed, random hexamers were used with an input of about 0.5 to 1 ug. With immunoSEQ multiplex PCR, TCR beta CDR3 was amplified across 54 Vbeta and 13 Jbeta. Via MiXCR, TCRdb re-called the immunoSEQ multiplex PCR reads, giving one row per CDR3 protein. Of 200,000 to 300,000 distinct CDR3 sequences in the sample, about 94% were seen once. Sequenced: CD4+ T cells from PBMCs. This TCR was recovered from a human donor with multiple sclerosis.

CDR3 region: CAWSGQGAGEQYF. CDR3 in DNA: TGTGCCTGGAGCGGACAGGGGGCGGGAGAGCAGTACTTC. The chain recombines TRBV30 with TRBJ2-7; 11 nucleotides agree with TRBD1. The length of the CDR3 is 13 residues. Germline CDR1 reads GTSNPN; CDR2 reads SVGIG (reference sequence). J gave up 7 bases and V 3 bases, and 5 bases lay outside the gene matches.